The rows below give T cell receptor beta chains drawn from one sample of a study of CD8+ T cells in alopecia areata. Sequencing was performed with immunoSEQ multiplex PCR; in TCRdb, only in-frame clones are kept and a portion is missing. The sample holds 100,000 to 150,000 clones, around 49% seen once. This specimen was CD8+ T cells sorted from blood, taken at week 0. These receptors were taken from a human donor with alopecia areata. Each CDR3 is given without its conserved first and last residue.

v_call: TRBV7-3; cdr3_aa: ASSLMDTGELF
v_call: TRBV27; cdr3_aa: ASSLSAGVGTGELF
v_call: TRBV4-3; cdr3_aa: ASSQDGGFYDNGYT
v_call: TRBV6-6; cdr3_aa: ASSLEQGPYNEQF
v_call: TRBV6-1; cdr3_aa: ASSEAGHLMSNQPQH
v_call: TRBV7-8; cdr3_aa: ASSPLGGSYNEQF
v_call: TRBV29-1; cdr3_aa: SVDGVGANVLT
v_call: TRBV6-5; cdr3_aa: ASSPGESSYEQY
v_call: TRBV27; cdr3_aa: ASSPEGTPYEQY
v_call: TRBV30; cdr3_aa: AWSGLLAGETQY
v_call: TRBV2; cdr3_aa: ASTEGSSGGSYTGELF
v_call: TRBV29-1; cdr3_aa: SVVPPTRNYEQY
v_call: TRBV5-4; cdr3_aa: ASSSGTLGESGTDTQY
v_call: TRBV2; cdr3_aa: ASSEGLGRRADTDTQY
v_call: TRBV7-8; cdr3_aa: ASSLGGTQQETQY
v_call: TRBV6-6; cdr3_aa: ASSHRGPHTGELF
v_call: TRBV7-9; cdr3_aa: ASSSDYEQY
v_call: TRBV29-1; cdr3_aa: SVQSQSNYGYT
v_call: TRBV30; cdr3_aa: AWSVKGYYEQY
v_call: TRBV4-1; cdr3_aa: ASSQEPRTFSTDTQY
v_call: TRBV2; cdr3_aa: ASSDLAAQETQY
v_call: TRBV29-1; cdr3_aa: SVVGSLDEQY
v_call: TRBV13; cdr3_aa: ASSLEAVSYNEQF
v_call: TRBV7-3; cdr3_aa: ASSFGTGELF
v_call: TRBV30; cdr3_aa: AWSEGRGWTEAF
v_call: TRBV9; cdr3_aa: ASSPPGHKTDTQY
v_call: TRBV25-1; cdr3_aa: ASGTVAGANVLT
v_call: TRBV30; cdr3_aa: AWSVRAVRNEQF
v_call: TRBV5-1; cdr3_aa: ASSPRVSSYNEQF
v_call: TRBV5-1; cdr3_aa: ASSLGGATEAF
v_call: TRBV13; cdr3_aa: ASSPRSGETQY
v_call: TRBV7-8; cdr3_aa: ASSLGRISGDTQY
v_call: TRBV6-5; cdr3_aa: ASSPQGAEAF
v_call: TRBV30; cdr3_aa: AWSVMWGAPEAF
v_call: TRBV27; cdr3_aa: ASSLSTTGDGYT
v_call: TRBV29-1; cdr3_aa: SVVTFPYEQY
v_call: TRBV29-1; cdr3_aa: SVDSGGTSSGANVLT
v_call: TRBV5-6; cdr3_aa: ASSSYSAYEQF
v_call: TRBV29-1; cdr3_aa: SGGDRGYEQY
v_call: TRBV9; cdr3_aa: ASSVEGQPYEQY
v_call: TRBV27; cdr3_aa: ASSLTQFEETQY
v_call: TRBV5-1; cdr3_aa: ASSYQGGTEAF
v_call: TRBV11-2; cdr3_aa: ASSLNRWSHQF
v_call: TRBV13; cdr3_aa: ASSLGGIYEQY